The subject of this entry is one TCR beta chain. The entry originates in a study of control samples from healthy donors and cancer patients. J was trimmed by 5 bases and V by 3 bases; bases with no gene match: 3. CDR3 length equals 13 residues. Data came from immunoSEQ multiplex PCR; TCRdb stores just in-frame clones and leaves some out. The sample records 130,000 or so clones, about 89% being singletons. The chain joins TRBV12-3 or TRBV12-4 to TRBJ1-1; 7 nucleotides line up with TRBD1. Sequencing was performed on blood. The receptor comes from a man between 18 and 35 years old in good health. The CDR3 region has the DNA TGTGCCAGCAGTTTGACAGGGCAAACTGAAGCTTTCTTT. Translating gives CASSLTGQTEAFF.